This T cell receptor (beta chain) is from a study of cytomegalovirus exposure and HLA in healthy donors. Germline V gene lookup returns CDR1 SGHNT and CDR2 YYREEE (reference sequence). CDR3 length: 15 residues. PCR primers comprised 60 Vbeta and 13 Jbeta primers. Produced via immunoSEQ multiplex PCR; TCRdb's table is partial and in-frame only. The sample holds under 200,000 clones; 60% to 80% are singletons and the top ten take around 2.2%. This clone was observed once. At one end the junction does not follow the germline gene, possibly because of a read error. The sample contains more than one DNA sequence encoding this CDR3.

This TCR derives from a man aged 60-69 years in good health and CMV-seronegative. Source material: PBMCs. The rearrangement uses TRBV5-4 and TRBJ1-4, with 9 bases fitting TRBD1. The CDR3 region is CASSLGQGTNEKLFF. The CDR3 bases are TGTGCCAGCAGTTTGGGACAGGGAACTAATGAAAAACTGTTTTTT.